The T cell receptor (beta chain) described here comes from a study of human T cells and chemical hapten exposure listed by TCRdb under 2021. Study-wide context: For sensitization, 2% DPC in acetone was applied to a roughly 2 cm by roughly 2 cm area of upper inner arm skin. Throughout the roughly 26-week study period, patients were also given weekly therapeutic DPC doses on the scalp. Patch testing was done on the upper back using Finn chambers containing 0.01% DPC, and results were scored after 6 days according to International Contact Dermatitis Research Group standards. Alopecia areata with under or over 50% scalp involvement, alopecia totalis and alopecia universalis were represented in the patient cohort, which was mostly female. Libraries were combined into a pool for sequencing, and differences in TCR yield between samples came mainly from small differences in library volumes within the pool. In alopecia patients, the study followed how the peripheral blood TCR repertoire changed in vivo over primary and secondary sensitization to diphenylcyclopropenone (DPC), a hapten. Patient blood was sampled pre-sensitization (week 0) and at 2, 6 and about 24 weeks after DPC sensitization. Some 29 alopecia patients provided blood for TCR sequencing at one to four time points (pre-sensitization, 2, 6 and 24 weeks).

The sample's time point, from its label and the paper: patch test 3, about 24 weeks after DPC sensitization. This specimen's treatment or condition label, per the study, means: therapeutic diphenylcyclopropenone sensitization with weekly scalp DPC. At each patch-test visit, blood was drawn before the patch test was applied. To be eligible, patients had to be aged 18 to 70, diagnosed with alopecia and judged suitable for DPC therapy, while pregnant patients were excluded. Total RNA was extracted from unfractionated whole blood that had been collected in Tempus Blood RNA tubes. Library method: RACE. Sequencing was carried out with a NextSeq 500. During library preparation, unique molecular identifiers were attached to individual cDNA molecules so that TCRs could be counted in a quantitative, reproducible way. Each blood RNA sample was used to sequence both TCR alpha and TCR beta chains. From the authors' description of their analysis: Samples had a median of roughly 99,000 TCRs, with a range from about 23,224 to 750,000. The Decombinator software suite was used to annotate V, J and CDR3 in the TCR reads. To make PS versus PT1 abundance plots, every sample was subsampled to the same number of TCRs (28,000). TCRs were defined as expanded if absent before sensitization and observed at least eight times at the 2-week time point. In-frame beta chains were kept once TCRdb had trimmed the public reads at Q25 with fastp and called clones with MiXCR. All rows with the same CDR3 protein become a single entry with the most common DNA and genes. The V and J calls reflect TCRdb's pipeline rather than the authors' work. The sample has under 75,000 distinct CDR3 sequences on record, around 10% of them singletons. The ten biggest clones cover roughly 1.3% of the sample.

This clonotype occurred many times. Its antigen specificity is not known. No qualities accompany the bases; no much larger clone lies one base away. Study-level results and caveats: DPC sensitization did not change the number of TCRs with a frequency above 1 in 1000, and there was no evidence of changes in global repertoire structure. After repeated subsampling, the strength of the expansion versus patch-test correlation and the threshold at which it became significant changed. Patch test score was positively correlated with the number of PT1 expanded TCRs, with significance at thresholds 8, 16 and 32 but not at 4. Alopecia, a presumed autoimmune disease, was present in all patients, so the immune response of the patients might differ from that of healthy individuals. Expanded TCRs formed significantly more large CDR3 similarity clusters than pre-sensitization or healthy control sets, consistent with antigen-driven responses.

From a lookup of the germline V gene, CDR1 and CDR2 are MRHNA and SNTAGT. The CDR3 runs 15 residues from the cysteine to the phenylalanine. Only CDR3 DNA is held: 45 bases, read in frame from base 1. The germline ends are 11 bases apart after V is trimmed by 3 bases and J by 0 bases. The TCR sequence derives from a woman between 50 and 59 years old with alopecia areata. Some clones in this sample may be carry-over from other donors' samples. The sequences come from whole blood, collected in connection with sensitization to the hapten diphenylcyclopropenone (DPC). The rearrangement combines TRBV6-4 with TRBJ1-1, with the D gene not clear enough to name. This receptor carries the CDR3 CASSEGRAMNTEAFF. The DNA sequence is given as TGTGCCAGCAGTGAAGGTCGGGCCATGAACACTGAAGCTTTCTTT.